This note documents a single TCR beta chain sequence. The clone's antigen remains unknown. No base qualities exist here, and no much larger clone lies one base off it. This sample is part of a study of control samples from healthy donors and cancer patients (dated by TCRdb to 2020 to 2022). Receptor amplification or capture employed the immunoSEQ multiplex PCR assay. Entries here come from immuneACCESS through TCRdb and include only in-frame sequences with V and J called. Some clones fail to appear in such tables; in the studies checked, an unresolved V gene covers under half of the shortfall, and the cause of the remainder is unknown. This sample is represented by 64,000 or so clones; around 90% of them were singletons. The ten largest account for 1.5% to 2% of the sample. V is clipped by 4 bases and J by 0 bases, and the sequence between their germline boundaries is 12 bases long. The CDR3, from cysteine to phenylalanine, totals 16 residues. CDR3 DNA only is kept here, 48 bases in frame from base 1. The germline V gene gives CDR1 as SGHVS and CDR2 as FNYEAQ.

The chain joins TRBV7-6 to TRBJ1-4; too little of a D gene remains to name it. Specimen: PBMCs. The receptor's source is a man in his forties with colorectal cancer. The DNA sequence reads TGTGCCAGCAGCTCCCACGGCGTTTCAACTAATGAAAAACTGTTTTTT. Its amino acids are CASSSHGVSTNEKLFF.